This T cell receptor beta chain derives from a study of patients and donors after allogeneic stem cell transplantation. Per germline, CDR1 LNHDA and CDR2 SQIVND (reference sequence). This CDR3 is 14 amino acids long. The V end was cut by 7 bases, the J end by 3 bases, with 15 bases between. TCRdb called the RT-PCR reads again in MiXCR, with one record for every CDR3 protein. The table records about 960,000 distinct CDR3 sequences, roughly 18% of them present only once. This chain uses TRBV19 with TRBJ2-5; possibly TRBD1 or TRBD2 for D (5 bases each). Material for sequencing was blood, either unsorted or a sorted T cell fraction (not recorded which). The clonotype originates from a human donor who was either an allogeneic HSCT recipient or a stem cell or donor lymphocyte infusion donor (not recorded which). It is not recorded whose cells these are; they may come from a transplant donor. CDR3 protein: CASNRGYGEETQYF. The CDR3 nucleotides are TGTGCCAGTAATAGGGGCTACGGGGAAGAGACCCAGTACTTC. The variable domain in full, with the rest retrieved from reference TRBV19 and TRBJ2-5, is DGGITQSPKYLFRKEGQNVTLSCEQNLNHDAMYWYRQDPGQGLRLIYYSQIVNDFQKGDIAEGYSVSREKKESFPLTVTSAQKNPTAFYLCASNRGYGEETQYFGPGTRLLVL.